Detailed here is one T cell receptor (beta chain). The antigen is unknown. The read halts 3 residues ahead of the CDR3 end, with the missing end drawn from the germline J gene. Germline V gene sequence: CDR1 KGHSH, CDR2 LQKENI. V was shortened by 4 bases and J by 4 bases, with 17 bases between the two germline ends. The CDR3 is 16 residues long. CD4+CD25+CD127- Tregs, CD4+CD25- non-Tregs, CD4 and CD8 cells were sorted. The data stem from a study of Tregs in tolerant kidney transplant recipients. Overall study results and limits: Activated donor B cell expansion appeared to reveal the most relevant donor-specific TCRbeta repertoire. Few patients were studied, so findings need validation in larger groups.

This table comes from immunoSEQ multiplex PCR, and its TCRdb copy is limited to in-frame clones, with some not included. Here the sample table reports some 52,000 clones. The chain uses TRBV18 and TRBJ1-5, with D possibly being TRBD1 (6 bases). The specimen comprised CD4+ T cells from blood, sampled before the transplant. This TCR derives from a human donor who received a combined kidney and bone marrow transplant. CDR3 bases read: TGTGCCAGCTCACTACAACAGGGCTCCCCTAATCAGCCC. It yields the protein CASSLQQGSPNQP. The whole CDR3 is CASSLQQGSPNQPQHF.